The text below deals with one T cell receptor (beta chain). CDR1 is SEHNR and CDR2 is FQNEAQ in the germline V gene (reference sequence). V shed 8 bases and J 0 bases; nucleotides not matched to a gene: 10. The length of the CDR3 is 15 residues. These data belong to a study of cytomegalovirus exposure and HLA in healthy donors. Study at large: Across some 400 genotyped donors, 81% landed in the Caucasian-associated ancestry cluster.

Donors showed nominal health when sampled, although they likely had unrecorded immune exposures. 60 Vbeta and 13 Jbeta primers were used in PCR. Data came from immunoSEQ multiplex PCR; TCRdb stores just in-frame clones and leaves some out. The sample holds 35,000 to 45,000 clones. The source of this sequence is a man younger than 45 in good health and CMV-seronegative. V gene TRBV7-9 combines with J gene TRBJ2-7, with 7 bases matching TRBD1. The sequenced sample consisted of PBMCs. The CDR3 sequence: CASGTNRGFSYEQYF. The CDR3 nucleotides read TGTGCCAGCGGGACAAACAGGGGATTCTCCTACGAGCAGTACTTC.